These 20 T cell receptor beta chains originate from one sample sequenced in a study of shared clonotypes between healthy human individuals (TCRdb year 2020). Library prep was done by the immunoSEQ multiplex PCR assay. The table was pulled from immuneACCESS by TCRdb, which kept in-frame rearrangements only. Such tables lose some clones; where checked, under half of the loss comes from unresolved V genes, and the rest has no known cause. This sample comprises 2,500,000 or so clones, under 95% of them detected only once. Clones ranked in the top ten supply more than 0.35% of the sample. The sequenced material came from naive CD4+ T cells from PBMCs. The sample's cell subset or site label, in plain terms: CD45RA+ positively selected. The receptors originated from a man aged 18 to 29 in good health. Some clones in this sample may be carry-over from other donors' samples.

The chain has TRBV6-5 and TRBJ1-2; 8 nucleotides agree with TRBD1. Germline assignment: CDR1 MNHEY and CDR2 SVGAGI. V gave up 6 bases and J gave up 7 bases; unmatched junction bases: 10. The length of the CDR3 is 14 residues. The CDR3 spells CASSVQGTGGGYTF. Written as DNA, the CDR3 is TGTGCCAGCAGCGTCCAGGGGACAGGCGGTGGCTACACCTTC.

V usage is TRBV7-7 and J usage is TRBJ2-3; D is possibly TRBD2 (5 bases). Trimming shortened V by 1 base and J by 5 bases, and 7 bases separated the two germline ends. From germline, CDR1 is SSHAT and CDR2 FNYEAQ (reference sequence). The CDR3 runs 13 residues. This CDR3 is CASSLGREDTQYF. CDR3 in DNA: TGTGCCAGCAGCTTAGGCCGGGAAGATACGCAGTATTTT. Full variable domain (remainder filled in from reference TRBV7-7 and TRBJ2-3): GAGVSQSPRYKVTKRGQDVTLRCDPISSHATLYWYQQALGQGPEFLTYFNYEAQPDKSGLPSDRFSAERPEGSISTLTIQRTEQRDSAMYRCASSLGREDTQYFGPGTRLTVL.

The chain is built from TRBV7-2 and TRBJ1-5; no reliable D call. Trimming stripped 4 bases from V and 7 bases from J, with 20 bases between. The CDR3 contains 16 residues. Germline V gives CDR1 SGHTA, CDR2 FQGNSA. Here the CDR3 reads CASSYAASTTKQPQHF. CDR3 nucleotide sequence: TGTGCCAGCAGCTATGCCGCCAGCACCACAAAACAGCCCCAGCATTTT.

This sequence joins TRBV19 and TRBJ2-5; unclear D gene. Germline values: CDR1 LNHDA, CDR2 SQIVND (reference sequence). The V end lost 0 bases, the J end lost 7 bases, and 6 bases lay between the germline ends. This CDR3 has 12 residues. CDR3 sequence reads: CASSIEDGTQYF. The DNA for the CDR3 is TGTGCCAGTAGTATAGAGGACGGGACCCAGTACTTC.

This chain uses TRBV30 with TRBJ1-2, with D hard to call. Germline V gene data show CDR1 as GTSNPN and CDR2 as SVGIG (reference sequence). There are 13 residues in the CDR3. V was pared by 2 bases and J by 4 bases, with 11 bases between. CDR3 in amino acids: CAWSPLSLYGYTF. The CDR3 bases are TGTGCCTGGAGTCCTTTATCCCTCTATGGCTACACCTTC.

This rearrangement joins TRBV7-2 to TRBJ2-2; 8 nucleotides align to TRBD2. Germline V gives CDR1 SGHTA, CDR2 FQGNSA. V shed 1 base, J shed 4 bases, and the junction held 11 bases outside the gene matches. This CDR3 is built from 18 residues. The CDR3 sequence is CASSLVPGGPSGTGELFF. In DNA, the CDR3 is TGTGCCAGCAGCTTAGTGCCGGGAGGGCCCTCGGGCACCGGGGAGCTGTTTTTT. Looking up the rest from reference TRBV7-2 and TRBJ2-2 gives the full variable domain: GAGVSQSPSNKVTEKGKDVELRCDPISGHTALYWYRQSLGQGLEFLIYFQGNSAPDKSGLPSDRFSAERTGGSVSTLTIQRTQQEDSAVYLCASSLVPGGPSGTGELFFGEGSRLTVL.

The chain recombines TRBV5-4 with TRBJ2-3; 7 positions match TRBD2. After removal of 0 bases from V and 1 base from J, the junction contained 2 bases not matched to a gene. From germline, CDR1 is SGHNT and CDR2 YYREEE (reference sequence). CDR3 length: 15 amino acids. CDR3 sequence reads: CASSLEGGGTDTQYF. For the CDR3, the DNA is TGTGCCAGCAGCTTGGAGGGAGGGGGCACAGATACGCAGTATTTT.

The CDR3 sequence: CASRASGTVTYEQYF. The CDR3 DNA is TGTGCCAGCAGGGCGTCCGGGACAGTCACCTACGAGCAGTACTTC. The rearrangement uses TRBV6-5 and TRBJ2-7; 7 bases line up with TRBD1. This CDR3 has 15 amino acids. The junction had 10 bases not matched to a gene; V was cut back by 6 bases and J by 2 bases. Germline assignment: CDR1 MNHEY and CDR2 SVGAGI.

CDR3: CAISESSGLMNTEAFF. The DNA of the CDR3 is TGTGCCATCAGTGAGTCCTCAGGACTCATGAACACTGAAGCTTTCTTT. The chain recombines TRBV10-3 with TRBJ1-1; D is ambiguous. Germline CDR1 and CDR2: ENHRY and SYGVKD. The CDR3 sequence is 16 residues long. The V end was cut by 0 bases, the J end by 0 bases, with 11 bases between.

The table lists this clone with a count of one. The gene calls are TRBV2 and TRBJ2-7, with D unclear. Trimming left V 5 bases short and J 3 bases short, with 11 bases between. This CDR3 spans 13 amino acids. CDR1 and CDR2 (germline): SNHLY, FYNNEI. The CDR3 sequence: CASSFRPVYEQYF. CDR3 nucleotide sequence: TGTGCCAGCAGTTTCCGGCCTGTCTACGAGCAGTACTTC.

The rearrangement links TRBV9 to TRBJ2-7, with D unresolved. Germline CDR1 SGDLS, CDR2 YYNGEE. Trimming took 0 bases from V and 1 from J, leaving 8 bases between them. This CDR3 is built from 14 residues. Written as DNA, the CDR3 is TGTGCCAGCAGCGTAGCTCCCACTTCCTACGAGCAGTACTTC. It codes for CASSVAPTSYEQYF. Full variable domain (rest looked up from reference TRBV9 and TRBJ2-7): DSGVTQTPKHLITATGQRVTLRCSPRSGDLSVYWYQQSLDQGLQFLIQYYNGEERAKGNILERFSAQQFPDLHSELNLSSLELGDSALYFCASSVAPTSYEQYFGPGTRLTVT.

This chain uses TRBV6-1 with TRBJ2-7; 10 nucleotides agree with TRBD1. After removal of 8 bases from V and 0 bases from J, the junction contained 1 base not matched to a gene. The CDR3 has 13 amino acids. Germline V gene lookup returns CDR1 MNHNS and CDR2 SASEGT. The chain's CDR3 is CASGQGDSYEQYF. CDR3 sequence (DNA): TGTGCCAGCGGACAGGGGGACTCCTACGAGCAGTACTTC.

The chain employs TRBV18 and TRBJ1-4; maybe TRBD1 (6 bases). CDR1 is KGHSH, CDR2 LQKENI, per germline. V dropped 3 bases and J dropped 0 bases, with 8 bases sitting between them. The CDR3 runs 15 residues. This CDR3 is CASSPDSATNEKLFF. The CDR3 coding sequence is TGTGCCAGCTCACCGGACAGCGCAACTAATGAAAAACTGTTTTTT.

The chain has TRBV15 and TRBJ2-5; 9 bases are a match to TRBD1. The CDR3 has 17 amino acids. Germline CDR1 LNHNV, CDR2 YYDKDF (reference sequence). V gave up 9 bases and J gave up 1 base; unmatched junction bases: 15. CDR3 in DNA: TGTGCCACTAGACCTCTAAGAACAGGGGGCGGCCAAGAGACCCAGTACTTC. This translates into CATRPLRTGGGQETQYF. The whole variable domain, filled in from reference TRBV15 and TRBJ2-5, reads DAMVIQNPRYQVTQFGKPVTLSCSQTLNHNVMYWYQQKSSQAPKLLFHYYDKDFNNEADTPDNFQSRRPNTSFCFLDIRSPGLGDTAMYLCATRPLRTGGGQETQYFGPGTRLLVL.

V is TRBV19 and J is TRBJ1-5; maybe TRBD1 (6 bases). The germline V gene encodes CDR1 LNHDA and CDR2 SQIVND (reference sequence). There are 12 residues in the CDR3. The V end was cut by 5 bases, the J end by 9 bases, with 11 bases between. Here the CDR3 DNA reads TGTGCCAGTAGTGCCCGAGGGGGGCCCCAGCATTTT. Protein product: CASSARGGPQHF. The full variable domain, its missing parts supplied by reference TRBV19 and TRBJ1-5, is DGGITQSPKYLFRKEGQNVTLSCEQNLNHDAMYWYRQDPGQGLRLIYYSQIVNDFQKGDIAEGYSVSREKKESFPLTVTSAQKNPTAFYLCASSARGGPQHFGDGTRLSIL.

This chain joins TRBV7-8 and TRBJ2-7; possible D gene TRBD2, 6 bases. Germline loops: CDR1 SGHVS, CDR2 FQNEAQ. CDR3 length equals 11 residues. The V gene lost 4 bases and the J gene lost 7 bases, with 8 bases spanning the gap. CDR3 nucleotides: TGTGCCAGCAGCTGGAGGGGAGAGCAGTACTTC. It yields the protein CASSWRGEQYF.

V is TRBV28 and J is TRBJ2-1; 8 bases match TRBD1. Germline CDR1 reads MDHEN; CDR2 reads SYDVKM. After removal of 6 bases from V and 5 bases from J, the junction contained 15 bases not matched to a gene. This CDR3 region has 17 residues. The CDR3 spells CASSYLPRGRGHNEQFF. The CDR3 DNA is TGTGCCAGCAGCTATCTCCCCAGGGGGCGCGGCCACAATGAGCAGTTCTTC.

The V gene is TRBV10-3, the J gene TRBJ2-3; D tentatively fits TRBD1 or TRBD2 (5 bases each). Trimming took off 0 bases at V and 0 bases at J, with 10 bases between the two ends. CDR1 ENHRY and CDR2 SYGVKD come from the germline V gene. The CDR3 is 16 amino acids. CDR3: CAISESGTVSTDTQYF. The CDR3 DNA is TGTGCCATCAGTGAGTCGGGGACGGTGAGCACAGATACGCAGTATTTT.

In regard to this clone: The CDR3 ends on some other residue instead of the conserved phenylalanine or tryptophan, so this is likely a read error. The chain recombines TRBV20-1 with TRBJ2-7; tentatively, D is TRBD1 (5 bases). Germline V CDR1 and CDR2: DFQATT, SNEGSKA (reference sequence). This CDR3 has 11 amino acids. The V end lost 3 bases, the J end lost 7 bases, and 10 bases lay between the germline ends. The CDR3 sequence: CSASQGPEQYS. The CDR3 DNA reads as TGCAGTGCTAGTCAGGGTCCGGAGCAGTACTCC.

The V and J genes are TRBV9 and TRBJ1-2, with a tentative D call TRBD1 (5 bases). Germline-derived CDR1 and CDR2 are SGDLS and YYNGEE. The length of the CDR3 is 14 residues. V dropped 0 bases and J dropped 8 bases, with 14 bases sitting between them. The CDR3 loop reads CASSVESGGRGYTF. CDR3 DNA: TGTGCCAGCAGCGTAGAGAGCGGGGGACGAGGCTACACCTTC.